This TCR beta chain was sequenced in a study of blood T cell repertoires in COVID-19. About the study: The United States, Italy and Spain provided the acute and convalescent COVID-19 samples. The analysed material was cDNA or gDNA that came from T cells, B-cell-depleted T cells, or PBMCs.

As processed by the authors: Reference gene primer amplification gave nucleated cell count estimates. Sequencing used immunoSEQ multiplex PCR; TCRdb keeps in-frame clones, though not all of them. V, J and clone size reflect that table, while D and trimming were determined from the DNA. This table holds some 26,000 clones, approximately 88% found once. The CDR3 contains 12 residues. The germline V and J ends were trimmed by 0 bases and 11 bases, with 10 bases remaining between them. CDR1 is MGHRA and CDR2 is YSYEKL in the germline V gene. This clonotype was sampled from a human donor in a cohort sampled during active COVID-19. The rearrangement links TRBV4-1 to TRBJ1-1, with TRBD1 as a possible D gene (5 bases). The material sequenced was peripheral blood. CDR3 in DNA: TGCGCCAGCAGCCAAGAGGGGCTGGGGGCTTTCTTT. It codes for CASSQEGLGAFF.